The rows below give T cell receptor beta chains drawn from one sample of a study of shared clonotypes between healthy human individuals. Repertoires were generated with immunoSEQ multiplex PCR, while TCRdb's copy carries only in-frame clones and drops some. The sample yields some 1,900,000 clones, less than 95% seen once. Sequenced: naive CD8+ T cells sorted from blood. The source of these receptors is a man aged 18 to 29 in good health. Both conserved end residues are part of each CDR3. The D gene is left open where the match is weak. Only some rows state a clone size, as once, few, many or a class for expanded clones.

cdr3_nt cdr3_aa j_call d_call clone_size v_call
TGTGCCAGCAGCCAGTGGTTAGGCGAGACCCAGTACTTC CASSQWLGETQYF TRBJ2-5 NA NA TRBV4-2
TGTGCCTGGAGTTTAGGGACAGGGGGTTTCGGAAGCAATCAGCCCCAGCATTTT CAWSLGTGGFGSNQPQHF TRBJ1-5 TRBD1 once TRBV30
TGTGCCAGCAGCCAAGATGAGGGGGTCGGGGCTTTCTTT CASSQDEGVGAFF TRBJ1-1 NA NA TRBV4-2
TGCGCCAGCAGCTGGGACATTGCCAATGAGCAGTTCTTC CASSWDIANEQFF TRBJ2-1 NA NA TRBV5-1
TGTGCCAGCAGCTCGTTGTTAACTAATTCACCCCTCCACTTT CASSSLLTNSPLHF TRBJ1-6 NA NA TRBV27
TGTGCCTGGAGTATTAGCGGGAGGGGGGAGCTGTTTTTT CAWSISGRGELFF TRBJ2-2 TRBD2 NA TRBV30
TGTGCCAGCGAGGGGACAGGGGGCACAGATACGCAGTATTTT CASEGTGGTDTQYF TRBJ2-3 TRBD1 NA TRBV2
TGTGCCAGCAGCGAGGGCCTGAGCTCCTACAATGAGCAGTTCTTC CASSEGLSSYNEQFF TRBJ2-1 NA NA TRBV6-6
TGTGCCAGCAGTTACGGCAGCAATCAGCCCCAGCATTTT CASSYGSNQPQHF TRBJ1-5 NA NA TRBV6-5
TGTGCCAGCAGCTTAGGGCCGGATGAAAAACTGTTTTTT CASSLGPDEKLFF TRBJ1-4 NA few TRBV7-9
TGTGCCAGCAGCTTATTCTCCCCTCTAGCGGGGTTTAGCACAGATACGCAGTATTTT CASSLFSPLAGFSTDTQYF TRBJ2-3 TRBD2 NA TRBV11-2
TGCGCCAGCAGCTTGGGGGGAGGGTTCTACGAGCAGTACTTC CASSLGGGFYEQYF TRBJ2-7 TRBD2 NA TRBV5-1
TGTGCCAGTAGTATTACAGGGGACTATGGCTACACCTTC CASSITGDYGYTF TRBJ1-2 TRBD1 NA TRBV19
TGCGCCAGCAGCCAAGATCAGGGGGCGCTTCTCTCCCAGTACTTC CASSQDQGALLSQYF TRBJ2-4 TRBD1 NA TRBV4-3
TGTGCTAGCAGCGCCGGGACAGGCCCTGGAAACACCATATATTTT CASSAGTGPGNTIYF TRBJ1-3 TRBD1 NA TRBV7-7
TGTGCCAGCAGCCCATGGGACTCAAAGGCAGATACGCAGTATTTT CASSPWDSKADTQYF TRBJ2-3 NA NA TRBV5-5
TGTGCCAGCAGCTTAGCGGGGTCTGAAAAACTGTTTTTT CASSLAGSEKLFF TRBJ1-4 NA NA TRBV7-2
TGTGCCAGCAGCTTAGAGGGGGTCCGGATATCCCAAGAGACCCAGTACTTC CASSLEGVRISQETQYF TRBJ2-5 NA NA TRBV7-2
TGTGCCAGCAGCGTAGTCAGGGGTATGGCTGAAGCTTTCTTT CASSVVRGMAEAFF TRBJ1-1 NA NA TRBV9
TGTGCCAGCAGCCGAGGGCTACTAGCGGGATTAGAGGGTTTCCAAGAGACCCAGTACTTC CASSRGLLAGLEGFQETQYF TRBJ2-5 TRBD2 NA TRBV7-8
TGCAGCGTTGTGGGCCTCCAAATCACGTCCCATGGTGAGCAGTTCTTC CSVVGLQITSHGEQFF TRBJ2-1 NA NA TRBV29-1
TGTGCCAGCAGCGTAGGGGCGGGGCATACCACCGGGGAGCTGTTTTTT CASSVGAGHTTGELFF TRBJ2-2 NA few TRBV9
TGTGCCTGGAGTGATGGGGCCCCTTACACTGAAGCTTTCTTT CAWSDGAPYTEAFF TRBJ1-1 NA NA TRBV30
TGCGCCAGCAGCCAAGAGGGGAGTTACACAGATACGCAGTATTTT CASSQEGSYTDTQYF TRBJ2-3 NA once TRBV4-3
TGTGCCAGCACCCAACCGGAACGACTCTATGGCTACACCTTC CASTQPERLYGYTF TRBJ1-2 NA NA TRBV7-9
TGTGCCAGTACCGTGACAGGGGACAGTGGCTACACCTTC CASTVTGDSGYTF TRBJ1-2 TRBD1 NA TRBV19
TGTGCCAGCACATCGAACAGGGACAGGGCCCGGGATGAGCAGTTCTTC CASTSNRDRARDEQFF TRBJ2-1 TRBD1 NA TRBV28
TGCGCCAGCAGCCAAGGGGGCAGTTACAATGAGCAGTTCTTC CASSQGGSYNEQFF TRBJ2-1 NA NA TRBV4-1
TGTGCCAGCAGCCACGGACCGGACAGCTTCTACAATGAGCAGTTCTTC CASSHGPDSFYNEQFF TRBJ2-1 NA NA TRBV7-9
TGCGCCAGCAGCCAAGGGGCAGGGGGCTACACTGAAGCTTTCTTT CASSQGAGGYTEAFF TRBJ1-1 TRBD1 NA TRBV4-1
TGTGCCAGCATGATAGGACAGGGGGCTTCCGAGCAGTACTTC CASMIGQGASEQYF TRBJ2-7 TRBD1 NA TRBV28
TGTGCCAGCAGCCCAACCGGGACTACAGAGACCCAGTACTTC CASSPTGTTETQYF TRBJ2-5 TRBD2 NA TRBV11-2
TGTGCCTGGGGAAAATGGGGCACAGATACGCAGTATTTT CAWGKWGTDTQYF TRBJ2-3 NA NA TRBV30
TGTGCCAGCAGGCCCCCCGGAACTAGCACAGATACGCAGTATTTT CASRPPGTSTDTQYF TRBJ2-3 NA NA TRBV28
TGTGCCAGCAGCTTATCGGGCAGGGGAGCGCCCTACAATGAGCAGTTCTTC CASSLSGRGAPYNEQFF TRBJ2-1 NA NA TRBV7-9
TGTGCCAGCAGCTTGCCGTACTTGGATACGCAGTATTTT CASSLPYLDTQYF TRBJ2-3 NA NA TRBV5-8
TGCGCCAGCAGCCCCAGGCCCGTGGGTGCCCAAGAGACCCAGTACTTC CASSPRPVGAQETQYF TRBJ2-5 NA NA TRBV5-1
TGTGCCTGGAGTGTCGCAGCGGCAAGCACAGATACGCAGTATTTT CAWSVAAASTDTQYF TRBJ2-3 NA NA TRBV30
TGCGCCAGCAGCCAGGAACCGGGGGGTCCTAATGAGCAGTTCTTC CASSQEPGGPNEQFF TRBJ2-1 TRBD2 once TRBV4-1
TGCGCCAGCAGCCCGCTGGCGGGGGGAACTGAAGCTTTCTTT CASSPLAGGTEAFF TRBJ1-1 NA NA TRBV5-1
TGTGCCAGCAGTTGGACTAGCGGGGGAACACCTCGTCCCGGGGAGCTGTTTTTT CASSWTSGGTPRPGELFF TRBJ2-2 TRBD2 NA TRBV7-6
TGTGCCAGCAGCTTAGTAGACGGCTACGAGCAGTACTTC CASSLVDGYEQYF TRBJ2-7 NA NA TRBV7-9
TGTGCCAGCAGCGTAGGGGGTGGAAACACCATATATTTT CASSVGGGNTIYF TRBJ1-3 NA few TRBV9
TGTGCCAGTAGTACAGCCCAGGGGTACGAGCAGTACTTC CASSTAQGYEQYF TRBJ2-7 NA NA TRBV19
TGTGCCATCGGGGTAGCGGGAGACCCCTACGAGCAGTACTTC CAIGVAGDPYEQYF TRBJ2-7 TRBD2 once TRBV6-1
TGCAGCGTCCACCAGGGTATACAGTACTTC CSVHQGIQYF TRBJ2-7 NA NA TRBV29-1
TGTGCCAGCAGCCCGACAATCCCCCGGGACGAGCAGTACTTC CASSPTIPRDEQYF TRBJ2-7 NA NA TRBV27
TGTGCCAGCAGTTATACGGGGGAAGGTACCGGGGAGCTGTTTTTT CASSYTGEGTGELFF TRBJ2-2 NA once TRBV6-5